The clone carrying this TCR beta chain was recorded a few times. As yet, its antigen is unknown. Per the germline V gene, CDR1 is KGHSH and CDR2 is LQKENI. This CDR3 has 16 residues. The V and J ends lost 0 bases and 2 bases respectively, with 14 bases between them. The sample belongs to a study of CD8+ T cells in alopecia areata. Background on the study: Oral tofacitinib (5 to 10 mg twice daily) was administered to treated patients.

Noted treatment: oral pan-JAK inhibitor, 5-10 mg twice daily. PBMCs provided sorted CD4+ and CD8+ T cells. RNA, once extracted, was reverse transcribed into cDNA for use as the sequencing template. The method was immunoSEQ multiplex PCR; TCRdb's version includes in-frame clones alone and lacks a portion of them. The table includes about 220,000 clones, about three fifths detected once. Whole-study findings and limits: Throughout tofacitinib, many expanded lesional clones continued to persist in scalp and blood.

The V gene is TRBV18, the J gene TRBJ2-7, with D maybe TRBD1 (6 bases). The starting material was CD4+ T cells sorted from blood, obtained at week 4, from a patient treated with tofacitinib. The TCR sequence derives from a human donor with alopecia areata. DNA of the CDR3: TGTGCCAGCTCACCACCCCTTGCAGGGGTCACCTACGAGCAGTACTTC. Its translation is CASSPPLAGVTYEQYF.